This T cell receptor (beta chain) derives from a study of shared clonotypes between healthy human individuals. Study findings and constraints: Some naive CD4 clonotypes, around 5%, turned up in common across a few donors. Naive subsets generally had larger estimated richness than memory subsets.

Of note for this clone: No antigen is known for it.

Profiling relied on immunoSEQ multiplex PCR, and the TCRdb table lists in-frame clones only, not all of them. The sample lists roughly 1,500,000 clones, 98% to 99% seen once, with about 0.4% in the top ten. Between the trimmed V and J ends, which lost 4 bases and 2 bases, there was a span of 14 bases. There are 16 residues in the CDR3. In germline, CDR1 is SNHLY, CDR2 FYNNEI. Adult donors, all healthy and HIV-negative, had no recent acute infections or vaccinations. Sequencing was carried out using naive CD4+ T cells sorted from blood. Noted subset: CD45RA+ positively selected. The chain combines TRBV2 with TRBJ2-2; D may be TRBD1 or TRBD2 (5 bases each). This clonotype was obtained from a man younger than 40 in good health. CDR3 in DNA: TGTGCCAGCAGTGCCGGGACCGCGGTAAACACCGGGGAGCTGTTTTTT. This codes for CASSAGTAVNTGELFF.